The next 30 T cell receptor beta chains were all read from a single sample in a study of human T cells and chemical hapten exposure. Using its own MiXCR run on the RACE reads, TCRdb lists one record per CDR3 protein. The sample holds around 300,000 distinct CDR3 sequences, 5% to 6.5% seen once. Time point described: pre-sensitization, week 0. As to treatment: therapeutic diphenylcyclopropenone sensitization with weekly scalp DPC. The sequencing used whole blood, collected in connection with sensitization to the hapten diphenylcyclopropenone (DPC). These receptors all come from a woman in her late teens or twenties with alopecia areata. Some clones in this sample may be carry-over from other donors' samples.

The chain carries TRBV20-1 and TRBJ2-1; the D gene is possibly TRBD1 (7 bases). Germline V gene sequence: CDR1 DFQATT, CDR2 SNEGSKA (reference sequence). The CDR3 covers 14 residues. Trimming shortened V by 1 base and J by 6 bases, and 13 bases separated the two germline ends. The CDR3 region is CSARGQGGGNEQFF. For the CDR3, the DNA is TGCAGTGCTAGAGGGCAGGGGGGAGGCAATGAGCAGTTCTTC.

There are many counts of this clonotype. The rearrangement joins TRBV27 to TRBJ1-1; 7 nucleotides agree with TRBD1. Per the germline V gene, CDR1 is MNHEY and CDR2 is SMNVEV (reference sequence). This CDR3 is 14 amino acids long. J gave up 3 bases and V 3 bases, and 4 bases lay outside the gene matches. CDR3 DNA sequence: TGTGCCAGCAGTTTGGGACAGTATCACACTGAAGCTTTCTTT. Its protein is CASSLGQYHTEAFF.

This clonotype was seen repeatedly, ten times or more. V gene TRBV18 combines with J gene TRBJ1-4; D call uncertain. The CDR3 has 15 residues. The V and J ends lost 1 base and 8 bases respectively, with 14 bases between them. Germline CDR1 KGHSH, CDR2 LQKENI. CDR3 DNA: TGTGCCAGCTCACCACGGCAGGCCCGAGACGAAAAACTGTTTTTT. It codes for CASSPRQARDEKLFF.

The chain recombines TRBV7-2 with TRBJ1-5, with D possibly matching TRBD1 (5 bases). With 1 base removed from V and 6 bases from J, the gap between germline ends came to 13 bases. The germline V gene has CDR1 SGHTA and CDR2 FQGNSA. The CDR3 is 15 amino acids. The CDR3 DNA sequence: TGTGCCAGCAGCTTAGGTCCGACAGCTCCTCAGCCCCAGCATTTT. The encoded protein is CASSLGPTAPQPQHF.

This clonotype was recorded a few times. The chain couples TRBV20-1 to TRBJ1-5; 9 bases are a match to TRBD1. J was trimmed by 2 bases and V by 2 bases; bases with no gene match: 7. The CDR3 is 16 residues long. Germline V gene sequence: CDR1 DFQATT, CDR2 SNEGSKA (reference sequence). CDR3 sequence (DNA): TGCAGTGCTAGAAGGACAGGGGCTTCCGGCAATCAGCCCCAGCATTTT. Residues: CSARRTGASGNQPQHF.

In its sample, this clonotype was seen a few times. The chain has TRBV12-3 or TRBV12-4 and TRBJ2-3; D is perhaps TRBD1 (6 bases). CDR3 length: 14 residues. Trimming left V 3 bases short and J 8 bases short, with 15 bases between. CDR3 in amino acids: CASSLGRGAVTQYF. Here the CDR3 DNA reads TGTGCCAGCAGTTTGGGCAGGGGAGCGGTTACGCAGTATTTT.

The rearrangement joins TRBV20-1 to TRBJ1-6; no clear D gene. CDR1 DFQATT and CDR2 SNEGSKA come from the germline V gene (reference sequence). The CDR3 sequence is 15 residues long. Trimming removed 0 bases from V and 4 bases from J, with 10 bases in between. CDR3 protein: CSARDFQEYNSPLHF. The CDR3 DNA reads as TGCAGTGCTAGAGATTTTCAGGAATATAATTCACCCCTCCACTTT.

This clonotype has a count of ten or more. The genes are TRBV3-1 and TRBJ1-3; no clear D gene. The germline V gene encodes CDR1 LGHDT and CDR2 YNNKEL (reference sequence). The CDR3 runs to 12 residues. V was shortened by 5 bases and J by 4 bases, with 6 bases between the two germline ends. The CDR3 sequence is CASSIIGNTIYF. The CDR3, as DNA: TGTGCCAGCAGCATCATAGGAAACACCATATATTTT. The variable domain in full, with the rest retrieved from reference TRBV3-1 and TRBJ1-3, is DTAVSQTPKYLVTQMGNDKSIKCEQNLGHDTMYWYKQDSKKFLKIMFSYNNKELIINETVPNRFSPKSPDKAHLNLHINSLELGDSAVYFCASSIIGNTIYFGEGSWLTVV.

This clonotype was counted ten times or more. This chain connects TRBV9 to TRBJ1-6; 7 nucleotides align to TRBD1. Trimming removed 4 bases from V and 7 bases from J; junction bases left unmatched: 8. CDR1 and CDR2 (germline): SGDLS, YYNGEE. CDR3 length: 15 amino acids. The CDR3 DNA is TGTGCCAGCAGCCTAAGTCAGGGGGGAAATTCACCCCTCCACTTT. This gives the protein CASSLSQGGNSPLHF.

The chain uses TRBV4-1 and TRBJ2-2; TRBD1 might be the D (6 bases). CDR3 length equals 17 residues. Trimming removed 2 bases at V and 0 bases at J, with 13 bases between. CDR1 is MGHRA and CDR2 is YSYEKL in the germline V gene. CDR3 DNA sequence: TGCGCCAGCAGCCAAAGGGTGGGGGCTTCGAACACCGGGGAGCTGTTTTTT. Residues: CASSQRVGASNTGELFF.

This clonotype came up a few times. The V gene is TRBV9, the J gene TRBJ2-2; D could derive from TRBD1 or TRBD2 (5 bases each). V was clipped by 4 bases and J by 2 bases, with 15 bases between them. Germline V lookup: CDR1 SGDLS, CDR2 YYNGEE. CDR3 length equals 16 residues. CDR3 bases: TGTGCCAGCAGCTTGGGGGACGGCATAAACACCGGGGAGCTGTTTTTT. Translated: CASSLGDGINTGELFF.

The chain recombines TRBV6-5 with TRBJ1-1, with D possibly TRBD1 on 5 matching bases. Germline V gives CDR1 MNHEY, CDR2 SVGAGI. Trimming cost V 1 base and J 1 base, with 16 bases left between them. This CDR3 region has 17 residues. CDR3 nucleotides: TGTGCCAGCAGTTACTTTAGATTGGGACGGACGAACACTGAAGCTTTCTTT. Translated: CASSYFRLGRTNTEAFF.

At least ten counts were recorded for this clonotype. CDR3 residues: CASSPGITTTYEQYF. In nucleotides, the CDR3 is TGTGCCAGCAGTCCGGGGATTACGACCACCTACGAGCAGTACTTC. The gene calls are TRBV27 and TRBJ2-7; perhaps TRBD2 as D (5 bases). The germline CDR1 and CDR2 sequences are MNHEY and SMNVEV (reference sequence). This CDR3 is built from 15 residues. The germline V and J ends were trimmed by 5 bases and 2 bases, with 16 bases remaining between them.

This clonotype was seen a handful of times. The chain carries TRBV6-2 or TRBV6-3 and TRBJ1-3; D is uncertain. The CDR3 covers 15 residues. V was trimmed by 5 bases and J by 0 bases, leaving 11 bases between them. The germline gives CDR1 MNHEY, CDR2 SVGEGT. The CDR3 region has the DNA TGTGCCAGCAGTCACCGGACGGTCTCTGGAAACACCATATATTTT. Amino acid sequence: CASSHRTVSGNTIYF.

This clonotype was found many times. The chain couples TRBV6-6 to TRBJ1-5, with a tentative D call TRBD1 (5 bases). The CDR3 totals 15 residues. Per the germline V gene, CDR1 is MNHNY and CDR2 is SVGAGI (reference sequence). Deletions cut 2 bases from V and 4 bases from J, with 12 bases between. The CDR3 sequence is CASSYLSGMNQPQHF. The CDR3 nucleotides read TGTGCCAGCAGTTACCTATCAGGGATGAATCAGCCCCAGCATTTT.

This clonotype appeared a few times. J is TRBJ1-4 and V is TRBV18, with TRBD1 matching over 7 bases. Germline lookup yields CDR1 KGHSH and CDR2 LQKENI. The CDR3 has 15 residues. With 3 bases clipped from V and 8 bases from J, the junction kept 9 bases outside the gene matches. The CDR3 loop reads CASSPVAGGDEKLFF. CDR3 bases: TGTGCCAGCTCACCGGTGGCAGGGGGGGACGAAAAACTGTTTTTT.

This clonotype was counted between two and nine times. The junction departs from the called germline gene at one end, perhaps through a read error. This rearrangement joins TRBV4-2 to TRBJ2-1; TRBD2 matches 8 bases. This CDR3 has 13 residues. The germline V gene encodes CDR1 LGHNA and CDR2 YNFKEQ. The CDR3 DNA reads as TGTGCCAGCAGCCAAGATGCGACTAGCGCCGCCGTCTTC. Encoded protein: CASSQDATSAAVF.

The table lists this clonotype with a few counts. The genes are TRBV7-8 and TRBJ2-3; D possibly corresponds to TRBD1 (6 bases). The CDR3 runs to 16 residues. The V end was cut by 4 bases, the J end by 4 bases, with 18 bases between. Germline CDR1 reads SGHVS; CDR2 reads FQNEAQ. CDR3 DNA: TGTGCCAGCAGCTCTCGCCGGGACAACAGGGCAGATACGCAGTATTTT. Translating it yields CASSSRRDNRADTQYF.

This clonotype came up a few times. The chain employs TRBV29-1 and TRBJ1-1; 9 bases align to TRBD1. There are 12 residues in the CDR3. V was clipped by 8 bases and J by 5 bases; unmatched bases: 6. CDR1 and CDR2 (germline): SQVTM, ANQGSEA. The CDR3 loop reads CSSGQGNTEAFF. Written as DNA, the CDR3 is TGCAGCTCAGGACAGGGGAATACTGAAGCTTTCTTT.

The gene calls are TRBV12-3 or TRBV12-4 and TRBJ1-4, with D perhaps matching TRBD1 (5 bases). CDR3 length: 14 amino acids. Trimming shortened V by 6 bases and J by 8 bases, and 16 bases separated the two germline ends. The CDR3 DNA is TGTGCCAGCAGCCGGCGGGGGACCGGGGAAAAACTGTTTTTT. Its translation is CASSRRGTGEKLFF.

This clonotype was seen many times. The chain recombines TRBV7-2 with TRBJ2-3, with a weak D call TRBD2 (5 bases). The CDR3 consists of 15 residues. Trimming took 2 bases from V and 2 from J, leaving 11 bases between them. In germline, CDR1 is SGHTA, CDR2 FQGNSA. The CDR3 DNA is TGTGCCAGCAGCTTAATCGGGAATCCCACAGATACGCAGTATTTT. Amino acids: CASSLIGNPTDTQYF.

This clonotype was recorded at least ten times. V usage is TRBV7-9 and J usage is TRBJ2-5; D not resolved. In germline, CDR1 is SEHNR, CDR2 FQNEAQ (reference sequence). This CDR3 spans 13 amino acids. V gave up 2 bases and J gave up 5 bases, with 9 bases separating them. The CDR3 DNA sequence: TGTGCCAGCAGCTTACTGGCTGTGGAGACCCAGTACTTC. Its translation: CASSLLAVETQYF.

This clonotype was observed at least ten times. The CDR3 protein is CASRSPPSNTGELFF. Written as DNA, the CDR3 is TGTGCCAGCAGGTCCCCCCCTTCGAACACCGGGGAGCTGTTTTTT. This sequence joins TRBV12-3 or TRBV12-4 and TRBJ2-2; D is uncertain. With 6 bases removed from V and 0 bases from J, the gap between germline ends came to 11 bases. The CDR3 contains 15 residues.

The chain couples TRBV6-5 to TRBJ1-3; D gene uncertain. This CDR3 has 13 residues. Trimming took 7 bases from V and 0 from J, leaving 7 bases between them. Germline assignment: CDR1 MNHEY and CDR2 SVGAGI. Here the CDR3 DNA reads TGTGCCAGCAAGCGTGGCTCTGGAAACACCATATATTTT. Encoded protein: CASKRGSGNTIYF.

This clonotype was recorded a few times. The rearrangement uses TRBV7-3 and TRBJ2-5; possible D gene TRBD1, 6 bases. Germline V gene sequence: CDR1 SGHTA, CDR2 FQGTGA. CDR3 length equals 14 residues. The V and J ends lost 7 bases and 5 bases respectively, with 17 bases between them. The CDR3 sequence: CASKADSAGETQYF. Written as DNA, the CDR3 is TGTGCCAGCAAAGCGGACAGCGCGGGCGAGACCCAGTACTTC. Drawing the rest from reference TRBV7-3 and TRBJ2-5, the complete variable domain is GAGVSQTPSNKVTEKGKYVELRCDPISGHTALYWYRQSLGQGPEFLIYFQGTGAADDSGLPNDRFFAVRPEGSVSTLKIQRTERGDSAVYLCASKADSAGETQYFGPGTRLLVL.

This clonotype showed up many times. The chain employs TRBV7-9 and TRBJ1-1; D may be TRBD1 (6 bases). The V and J ends lost 1 base and 8 bases respectively, with 14 bases between them. In germline, CDR1 is SEHNR, CDR2 FQNEAQ (reference sequence). The CDR3 is 14 amino acids. CDR3 bases: TGTGCCAGCAGCTTAGGCACAGGGAAAGGGGAAGCTTTCTTT. Translated: CASSLGTGKGEAFF.

This clonotype was seen a few times. This sequence joins TRBV2 and TRBJ1-2; D is ambiguous. The CDR3 spans 15 residues. Germline V gene lookup returns CDR1 SNHLY and CDR2 FYNNEI. V lost 7 bases, J lost 4 bases, and 19 bases lay in between. The CDR3 nucleotides read TGTGCCAGCATCACTAGTAGGAGCACCGTCTATGGCTACACCTTC. It is translated as CASITSRSTVYGYTF.

This clonotype was seen repeatedly, ten times or more. The chain is built from TRBV10-3 and TRBJ2-6; D perhaps matches TRBD1 (6 bases). With 0 bases removed from V and 4 bases from J, the gap between germline ends came to 10 bases. CDR3 length equals 16 residues. Germline CDR1 ENHRY, CDR2 SYGVKD. DNA for the CDR3: TGTGCCATCAGTGAGTCGGGACAACCCGGGGCCAACGTCCTGACTTTC. Translating it yields CAISESGQPGANVLTF.

The chain has TRBV27 and TRBJ2-6; the D gene is possibly TRBD1 (5 bases). Germline CDR1 reads MNHEY; CDR2 reads SMNVEV (reference sequence). V was cut by 7 bases and J by 0 bases, with 22 bases left in between. The CDR3 is 19 residues long. The CDR3 spells CASTTAGLITHSGANVLTF. Written as DNA, the CDR3 is TGTGCCAGCACGACGGCAGGGCTCATTACGCACTCTGGGGCCAACGTCCTGACTTTC. The whole variable domain, remainder taken from reference TRBV27 and TRBJ2-6, is EAQVTQNPRYLITVTGKKLTVTCSQNMNHEYMSWYRQDPGLGLRQIYYSMNVEVTDKGDVPEGYKVSRKEKRNFPLILESPSPNQTSLYFCASTTAGLITHSGANVLTFGAGSRLTVL.

This clonotype was detected only a few times. The genes are TRBV5-5 and TRBJ1-4; 8 bases fit TRBD1. Unmatched junction bases numbered 19, after V lost 4 bases and J lost 8 bases. Germline V gives CDR1 SGHKS, CDR2 YYEKEE (reference sequence). The CDR3 sequence is 18 residues long. CDR3 protein: CASSPAGQGPLLSEKLFF. For the CDR3, the DNA is TGTGCCAGCAGCCCGGCCGGACAGGGACCTCTACTGAGCGAAAAACTGTTTTTT.